Listed below are T cell receptor beta chains from one sample, sequenced in a study of cytomegalovirus exposure and HLA in healthy donors. Libraries were prepared by immunoSEQ multiplex PCR; TCRdb keeps only in-frame clonotypes and omits some of them. The data show approximately 220,000 clones, with 70% to 85% seen just once and approximately 0.22% held by the top ten. The sample taken for sequencing was PBMCs. These TCRs come from a girl aged 2 to 10 in good health and CMV-seronegative. Each CDR3 is given with its conserved first and last residue. D genes are given only for firm matches. For some rows the clone size is stated as once, few or many, or as a class when expanded; others skip it.

D gene: NA; V gene: TRBV18; clone size: NA; J gene: TRBJ2-2; CDR3 DNA: TGTGCCAGCTCACCACCGGGCCTGGTGCGCACCGGGGAGCTGTTTTTT; CDR3 protein: CASSPPGLVRTGELFF
D gene: NA; V gene: TRBV2; clone size: NA; J gene: TRBJ1-1; CDR3 DNA: TGTGCCAGCACCGCGGGGACTGCGGACCGTGGAGCTTTCTTT; CDR3 protein: CASTAGTADRGAFF
D gene: NA; V gene: TRBV30; clone size: NA; J gene: TRBJ2-3; CDR3 DNA: TGTACGTTGGGACTAGATACGCAGTATTTT; CDR3 protein: CTLGLDTQYF
D gene: TRBD1; V gene: TRBV4-2; clone size: once; J gene: TRBJ1-4; CDR3 DNA: TGTGCCAGCAGCCAAGCTAGGGGGCGAGGTAATGAAAAACTGTTTTTT; CDR3 protein: CASSQARGRGNEKLFF
D gene: NA; V gene: TRBV25-1; clone size: NA; J gene: TRBJ2-5; CDR3 DNA: TGTGCCAGCAGTGAATTTTCAGGGTACGAGACCCAGTACTTC; CDR3 protein: CASSEFSGYETQYF
D gene: TRBD2; V gene: TRBV6-5; clone size: NA; J gene: TRBJ2-1; CDR3 DNA: TGTGCCAGCAGTTACGGACTAGCGGGGCCTAATGAGCAGTTCTTC; CDR3 protein: CASSYGLAGPNEQFF
D gene: TRBD2; V gene: TRBV7-8; clone size: NA; J gene: TRBJ2-3; CDR3 DNA: TGTGCCAGCAGCCTTGCTTGGGGACTAGCGACAGATACGCAGTATTTT; CDR3 protein: CASSLAWGLATDTQYF
D gene: NA; V gene: TRBV28; clone size: NA; J gene: TRBJ2-1; CDR3 DNA: TGTGCCAGCAGTTTCCTCGGGACCTACAATGAGCAGTTCTTC; CDR3 protein: CASSFLGTYNEQFF
D gene: NA; V gene: TRBV6-1; clone size: NA; J gene: TRBJ2-1; CDR3 DNA: TGTGCCAGCAGTTTGTTGCAGGGCTCCTACAATGAGCAGTTCTTC; CDR3 protein: CASSLLQGSYNEQFF
D gene: NA; V gene: TRBV19; clone size: NA; J gene: TRBJ2-7; CDR3 DNA: TGTGCCAGTAGTATAGAAACAGGGCTCTACGAGCAGTACTTC; CDR3 protein: CASSIETGLYEQYF
D gene: NA; V gene: TRBV19; clone size: NA; J gene: TRBJ2-7; CDR3 DNA: TGTGCCAGTAGCGGGAGCTACGAGCAGTACTTC; CDR3 protein: CASSGSYEQYF
D gene: TRBD1; V gene: TRBV25-1; clone size: NA; J gene: TRBJ1-2; CDR3 DNA: TGTGCCAGCAGCGCCTCTGAGGGGACAGGGGCTAACTATGGCTACACCTTC; CDR3 protein: CASSASEGTGANYGYTF
D gene: NA; V gene: TRBV15; clone size: NA; J gene: TRBJ2-7; CDR3 DNA: TGTGCCACCAGCAGAGATTTCGGCGGGGAATTCTACGAGCAGTACTTC; CDR3 protein: CATSRDFGGEFYEQYF
D gene: NA; V gene: TRBV11-2; clone size: once; J gene: TRBJ2-7; CDR3 DNA: TGTGCCAGCAGCCCCTCTAGTAGCGAGCAGTACTTC; CDR3 protein: CASSPSSSEQYF
D gene: NA; V gene: TRBV6-5; clone size: few; J gene: TRBJ1-1; CDR3 DNA: TGTGCCAGCAGGCCACAGGGACGAGACACTGAAGCTTTCTTT; CDR3 protein: CASRPQGRDTEAFF
D gene: NA; V gene: TRBV10-3; clone size: NA; J gene: TRBJ1-5; CDR3 DNA: TGTGCCATCAGTGATCCCACAGGAGGCAATCAGCCCCAGCATTTT; CDR3 protein: CAISDPTGGNQPQHF
D gene: TRBD2; V gene: TRBV25-1; clone size: NA; J gene: TRBJ2-3; CDR3 DNA: TGTGCCAGCAGTGATTCTAGCGGGAGAATGGAGGACACAGATACGCAGTATTTT; CDR3 protein: CASSDSSGRMEDTDTQYF
D gene: NA; V gene: TRBV5-4; clone size: NA; J gene: TRBJ1-1; CDR3 DNA: TGTGCCAGCAGTCCCGCCGGGAACACTGAAGCTTTCTTT; CDR3 protein: CASSPAGNTEAFF
D gene: NA; V gene: TRBV7-9; clone size: NA; J gene: TRBJ2-3; CDR3 DNA: TGTGCCAGCAGCCCTCGACTAGTATTCCCTAGCACAGATACGCAGTATTTT; CDR3 protein: CASSPRLVFPSTDTQYF
D gene: TRBD2; V gene: TRBV29-1; clone size: few; J gene: TRBJ2-2; CDR3 DNA: TGCAGCGTTGAAGTACCAGGGAGGGGCACCGGGGAGCTGTTTTTT; CDR3 protein: CSVEVPGRGTGELFF
D gene: TRBD2; V gene: TRBV2; clone size: NA; J gene: TRBJ2-3; CDR3 DNA: TGTGCCAGCAGCGGGGACTACCGCACAGATACGCAGTATTTT; CDR3 protein: CASSGDYRTDTQYF
D gene: NA; V gene: TRBV12-5; clone size: NA; J gene: TRBJ1-3; CDR3 DNA: TGTGCTAGTGGTAGCGGGACACAGGGAAACACCATATATTTT; CDR3 protein: CASGSGTQGNTIYF
D gene: NA; V gene: TRBV6-1; clone size: NA; J gene: TRBJ1-1; CDR3 DNA: TGTGCCAGCAGCCCGACAGGGAACACTGAAGCTTTCTTT; CDR3 protein: CASSPTGNTEAFF
D gene: TRBD1; V gene: TRBV7-9; clone size: NA; J gene: TRBJ1-4; CDR3 DNA: TGTGCCAGCAGCTCCGGGACAGGGGAGAATGAAAAACTGTTTTTT; CDR3 protein: CASSSGTGENEKLFF
D gene: TRBD2; V gene: TRBV11-2; clone size: few; J gene: TRBJ2-3; CDR3 DNA: TGTGCCAGCAGCTTTCAATCGGCGGGGGTCACAGATACGCAGTATTTT; CDR3 protein: CASSFQSAGVTDTQYF
D gene: TRBD1; V gene: TRBV11-2; clone size: NA; J gene: TRBJ1-3; CDR3 DNA: TGTGCCAGCAGCCCAGGGGGGCTCTCTGGAAACACCATATATTTT; CDR3 protein: CASSPGGLSGNTIYF
D gene: TRBD1; V gene: TRBV29-1; clone size: NA; J gene: TRBJ2-1; CDR3 DNA: TGCAGCGTTGGAGACAGGGAATTCGATGAGCAGTTCTTC; CDR3 protein: CSVGDREFDEQFF
D gene: TRBD2; V gene: TRBV11-2; clone size: few; J gene: TRBJ2-5; CDR3 DNA: TGTGCCAGCAGCTTGAGACTAGCCGAGACCCAGTACTTC; CDR3 protein: CASSLRLAETQYF
D gene: TRBD1; V gene: TRBV19; clone size: few; J gene: TRBJ2-3; CDR3 DNA: TGTGCCAGTAGTGACAGGGGCAGGGCAGATACGCAGTATTTT; CDR3 protein: CASSDRGRADTQYF
D gene: NA; V gene: TRBV4-1; clone size: NA; J gene: TRBJ1-4; CDR3 DNA: TGCGCCAGCAGCCAAGTAGGAGGGCTGGGCGAAAAACTGTTTTTT; CDR3 protein: CASSQVGGLGEKLFF
D gene: TRBD2; V gene: TRBV6-1; clone size: NA; J gene: TRBJ2-5; CDR3 DNA: TGTGCCAGCAGTGAAGGACTAGCGGCTCGGGAGACCCAGTACTTC; CDR3 protein: CASSEGLAARETQYF
D gene: TRBD1; V gene: TRBV27; clone size: NA; J gene: TRBJ2-7; CDR3 DNA: TGTGCCAGCAGTTTAGAGATAAGACTTGGGACAGGTCCCGTCGAGCAGTACTTC; CDR3 protein: CASSLEIRLGTGPVEQYF
D gene: NA; V gene: TRBV6-5; clone size: NA; J gene: TRBJ1-1; CDR3 DNA: TGTGCCAGCAGTACTGGAAAGCGGGACACTGAAGCTTTCTTT; CDR3 protein: CASSTGKRDTEAFF
D gene: NA; V gene: TRBV27; clone size: NA; J gene: TRBJ2-7; CDR3 DNA: TGTGCCAGCAGTTTAAGGTTAGGGGGCGAGCAGTACTTC; CDR3 protein: CASSLRLGGEQYF
D gene: TRBD1; V gene: TRBV29-1; clone size: NA; J gene: TRBJ1-2; CDR3 DNA: TGCAGCGTTGGAATGACAGGGGGCGGCTATGGCTACACCTTC; CDR3 protein: CSVGMTGGGYGYTF
D gene: NA; V gene: TRBV14; clone size: NA; J gene: TRBJ1-1; CDR3 DNA: TGTGCCAGCAGCCAAGGGGACACCGCCACTGAAGCTTTCTTT; CDR3 protein: CASSQGDTATEAFF
D gene: NA; V gene: TRBV7-7; clone size: NA; J gene: TRBJ2-3; CDR3 DNA: TGTGCCAGCAGCCAGGGGGGTGAGCGGGAGAAAGCAGATACGCAGTATTTT; CDR3 protein: CASSQGGEREKADTQYF
D gene: NA; V gene: TRBV21-1; clone size: NA; J gene: TRBJ1-4; CDR3 DNA: TGTGCCAGCAGCAAATCTTTAATAGGGGGATCGCCCAGTGAAAAACTGTTTTTT; CDR3 protein: CASSKSLIGGSPSEKLFF
D gene: NA; V gene: TRBV5-8; clone size: few; J gene: TRBJ1-2; CDR3 DNA: TGTGCCAGCAGCTACCCCCGCGGGGAGGATGGCTACACCTTC; CDR3 protein: CASSYPRGEDGYTF
D gene: NA; V gene: TRBV10-2; clone size: once; J gene: TRBJ1-1; CDR3 DNA: TGCGCCAGCAGTGAGCCGTACAAGCAAGACAGAATGAACACTGAAGCTTTCTTT; CDR3 protein: CASSEPYKQDRMNTEAFF
D gene: TRBD2; V gene: TRBV7-9; clone size: NA; J gene: TRBJ2-1; CDR3 DNA: TGTGCCAGCAGCCCCGGTACTAGCGTCCTAGGGAATGAGCAGTTCTTC; CDR3 protein: CASSPGTSVLGNEQFF
D gene: NA; V gene: TRBV29-1; clone size: NA; J gene: TRBJ2-3; CDR3 DNA: TGCAGCGTTAGACCCGCCGGGTTGGATACGCAGTATTTT; CDR3 protein: CSVRPAGLDTQYF
D gene: NA; V gene: TRBV7-2; clone size: NA; J gene: TRBJ2-1; CDR3 DNA: TGTGCCAGCAGCTTAGCGCGGGGCTCCTACAATGAGCAGTTCTTC; CDR3 protein: CASSLARGSYNEQFF
D gene: NA; V gene: TRBV2; clone size: NA; J gene: TRBJ1-3; CDR3 DNA: TGTGCCAGCAGACAGGGTGGTGGAAACACCATATATTTT; CDR3 protein: CASRQGGGNTIYF
D gene: NA; V gene: TRBV19; clone size: NA; J gene: TRBJ2-2; CDR3 DNA: TGTGCCAGTAGTATCTCTGGAGCCCCCGGGGAGCTGTTTTTT; CDR3 protein: CASSISGAPGELFF
D gene: NA; V gene: TRBV5-1; clone size: few; J gene: TRBJ1-4; CDR3 DNA: TGCGCCAGCAGCTTGGGGGTGCAGCCCTATCGGGTGAATGAAAAACTGTTTTTT; CDR3 protein: CASSLGVQPYRVNEKLFF
D gene: NA; V gene: TRBV2; clone size: NA; J gene: TRBJ1-2; CDR3 DNA: TGTGCCAGCAGCCGGACAGCTGGCTACACCTTC; CDR3 protein: CASSRTAGYTF
D gene: TRBD2; V gene: TRBV27; clone size: NA; J gene: TRBJ2-1; CDR3 DNA: TGTGCCAGCAGTTCGCTAGCGGGGGGGGTAAATGAGCAGTTCTTC; CDR3 protein: CASSSLAGGVNEQFF
D gene: NA; V gene: TRBV2; clone size: NA; J gene: TRBJ2-1; CDR3 DNA: TGTGCCAGCAGTGAACGGCCCCGAATTCTGAGGGAGCAGTTCTTC; CDR3 protein: CASSERPRILREQFF
D gene: NA; V gene: TRBV18; clone size: NA; J gene: TRBJ1-1; CDR3 DNA: TGTGCCAGCTCAGGGGGCAGGGAAGGCACTGAAGCTTTCTTT; CDR3 protein: CASSGGREGTEAFF
D gene: TRBD2; V gene: TRBV4-2; clone size: NA; J gene: TRBJ2-5; CDR3 DNA: TGTGCCAGCAGCCAAGCTTGGACTAGCGCTCAAGAGACCCAGTACTTC; CDR3 protein: CASSQAWTSAQETQYF
D gene: NA; V gene: TRBV29-1; clone size: NA; J gene: TRBJ2-7; CDR3 DNA: TGCAGCGTTCTTTTCTGGCCAGCGGCTGTTGAGCAGTACTTC; CDR3 protein: CSVLFWPAAVEQYF
D gene: NA; V gene: TRBV27; clone size: NA; J gene: TRBJ1-5; CDR3 DNA: TGTGCCAGCAGTTTAGGGTCGGGGGTTAATCAGCCCCAGCATTTT; CDR3 protein: CASSLGSGVNQPQHF
D gene: NA; V gene: TRBV11-2; clone size: NA; J gene: TRBJ1-1; CDR3 DNA: TGTGCCAGCAGCTTTCCAGGATCTGAAGCTTTCTTT; CDR3 protein: CASSFPGSEAFF